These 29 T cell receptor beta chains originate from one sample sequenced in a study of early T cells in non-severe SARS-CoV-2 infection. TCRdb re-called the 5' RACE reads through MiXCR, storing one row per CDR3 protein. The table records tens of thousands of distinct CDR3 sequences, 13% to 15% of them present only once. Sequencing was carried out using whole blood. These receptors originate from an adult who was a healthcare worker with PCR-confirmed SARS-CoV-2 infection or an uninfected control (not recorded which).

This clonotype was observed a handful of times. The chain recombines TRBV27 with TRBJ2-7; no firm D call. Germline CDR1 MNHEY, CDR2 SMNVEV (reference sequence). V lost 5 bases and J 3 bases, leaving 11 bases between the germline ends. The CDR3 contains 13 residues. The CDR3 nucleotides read TGTGCCAGCAGTCCACCTGAGAGCTACGAGCAGTACTTC. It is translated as CASSPPESYEQYF.

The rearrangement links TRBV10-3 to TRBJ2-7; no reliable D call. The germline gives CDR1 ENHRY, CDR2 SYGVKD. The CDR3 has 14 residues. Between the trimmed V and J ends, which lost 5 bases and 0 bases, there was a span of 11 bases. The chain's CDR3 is CAISKTMSSYEQYF. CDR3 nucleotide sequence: TGTGCCATCAGTAAGACCATGAGCTCCTACGAGCAGTACTTC.

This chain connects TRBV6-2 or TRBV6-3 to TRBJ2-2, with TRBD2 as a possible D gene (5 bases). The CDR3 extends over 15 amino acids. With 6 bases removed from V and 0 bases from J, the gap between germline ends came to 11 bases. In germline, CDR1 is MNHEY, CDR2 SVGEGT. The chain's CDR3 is CASRTGSANTGELFF. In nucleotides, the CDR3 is TGTGCCAGCAGAACGGGGTCAGCGAACACCGGGGAGCTGTTTTTT.

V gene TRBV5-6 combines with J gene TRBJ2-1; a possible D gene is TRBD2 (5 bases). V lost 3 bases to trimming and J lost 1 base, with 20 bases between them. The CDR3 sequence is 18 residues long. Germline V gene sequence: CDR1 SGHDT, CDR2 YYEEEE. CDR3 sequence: CASSSGTGLTTSYNEQFF. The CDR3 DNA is TGTGCCAGCAGCTCAGGAACGGGGTTGACCACTTCCTACAATGAGCAGTTCTTC.

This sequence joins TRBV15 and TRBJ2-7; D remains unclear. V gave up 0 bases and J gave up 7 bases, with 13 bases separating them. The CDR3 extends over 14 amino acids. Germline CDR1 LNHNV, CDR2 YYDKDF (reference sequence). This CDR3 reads CATSRDYEEREQYF. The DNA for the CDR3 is TGTGCCACCAGCAGAGATTACGAGGAGCGAGAGCAGTACTTC.

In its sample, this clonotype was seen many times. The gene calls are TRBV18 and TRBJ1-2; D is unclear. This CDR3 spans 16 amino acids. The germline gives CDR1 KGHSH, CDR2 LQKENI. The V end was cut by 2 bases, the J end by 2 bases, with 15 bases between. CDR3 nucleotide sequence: TGTGCCAGCTCACCAGGTACTCAAAAGCCCAACTATGGCTACACCTTC. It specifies CASSPGTQKPNYGYTF.

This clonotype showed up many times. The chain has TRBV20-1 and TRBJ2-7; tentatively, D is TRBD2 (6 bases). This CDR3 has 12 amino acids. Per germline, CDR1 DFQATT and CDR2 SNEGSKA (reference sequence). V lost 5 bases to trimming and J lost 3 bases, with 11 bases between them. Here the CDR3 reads CSAHPGGYEQYF. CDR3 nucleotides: TGCAGTGCTCACCCCGGGGGCTACGAGCAGTACTTC.

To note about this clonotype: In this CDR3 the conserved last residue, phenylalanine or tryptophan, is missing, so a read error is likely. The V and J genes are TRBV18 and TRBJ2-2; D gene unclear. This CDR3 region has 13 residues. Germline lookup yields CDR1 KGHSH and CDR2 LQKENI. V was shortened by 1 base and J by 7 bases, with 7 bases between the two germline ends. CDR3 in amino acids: CASSPQQDGELFL. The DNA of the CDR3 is TGTGCCAGCTCACCACAGCAAGACGGGGAGCTGTTTTTG.

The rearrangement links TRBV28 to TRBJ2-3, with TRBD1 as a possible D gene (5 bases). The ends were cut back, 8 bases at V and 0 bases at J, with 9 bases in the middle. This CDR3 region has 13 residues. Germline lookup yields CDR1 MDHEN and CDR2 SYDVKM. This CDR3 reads CASGAPSTDTQYF. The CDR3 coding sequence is TGTGCCAGCGGGGCCCCTAGCACAGATACGCAGTATTTT.

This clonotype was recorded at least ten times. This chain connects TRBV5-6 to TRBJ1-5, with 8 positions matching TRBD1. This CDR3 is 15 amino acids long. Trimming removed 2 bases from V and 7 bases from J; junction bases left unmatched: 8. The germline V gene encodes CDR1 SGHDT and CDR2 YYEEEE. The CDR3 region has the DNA TGTGCCAGCAGCTTAAGACAGGGGACGATCCAGCCCCAGCATTTT. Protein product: CASSLRQGTIQPQHF.

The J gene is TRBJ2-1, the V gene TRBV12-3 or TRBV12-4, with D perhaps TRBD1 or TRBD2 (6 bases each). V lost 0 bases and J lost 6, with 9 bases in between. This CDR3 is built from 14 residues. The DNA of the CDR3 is TGTGCCAGCAGTTTAGCCGGGGGCCCCAATGAGCAGTTCTTC. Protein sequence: CASSLAGGPNEQFF.

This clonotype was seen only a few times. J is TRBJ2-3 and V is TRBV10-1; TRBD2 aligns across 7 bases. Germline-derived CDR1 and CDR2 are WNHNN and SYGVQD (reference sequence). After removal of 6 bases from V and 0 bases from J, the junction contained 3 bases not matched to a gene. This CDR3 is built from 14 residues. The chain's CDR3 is CASRRAGSTDTQYF. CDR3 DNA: TGCGCCAGCAGGAGAGCGGGGAGCACAGATACGCAGTATTTT.

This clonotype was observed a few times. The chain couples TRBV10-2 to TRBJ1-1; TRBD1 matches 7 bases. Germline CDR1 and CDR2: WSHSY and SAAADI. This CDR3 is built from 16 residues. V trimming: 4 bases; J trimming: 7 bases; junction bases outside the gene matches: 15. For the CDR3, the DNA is TGCGCCAGCAGTGGGAAGCCCCCGGGACAGCAACGTGAAGCTTTCTTT. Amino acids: CASSGKPPGQQREAFF.

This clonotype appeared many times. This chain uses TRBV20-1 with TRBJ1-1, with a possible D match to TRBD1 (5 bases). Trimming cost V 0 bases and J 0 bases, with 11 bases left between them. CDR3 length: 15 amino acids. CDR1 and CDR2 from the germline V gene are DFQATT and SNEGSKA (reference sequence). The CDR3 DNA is TGCAGTGCTAGAGAGGGAGGGGATATGAACACTGAAGCTTTCTTT. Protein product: CSAREGGDMNTEAFF.

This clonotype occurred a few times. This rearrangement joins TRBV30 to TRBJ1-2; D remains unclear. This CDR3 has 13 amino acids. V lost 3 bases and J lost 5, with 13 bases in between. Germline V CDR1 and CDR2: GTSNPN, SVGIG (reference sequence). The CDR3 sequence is CAWSTPRKYGYTF. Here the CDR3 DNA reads TGTGCCTGGAGCACCCCCAGGAAATATGGCTACACCTTC.

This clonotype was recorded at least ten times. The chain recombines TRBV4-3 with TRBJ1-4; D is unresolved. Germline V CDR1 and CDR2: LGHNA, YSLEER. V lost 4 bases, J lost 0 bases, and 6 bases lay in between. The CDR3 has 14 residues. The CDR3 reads CASSLSATNEKLFF. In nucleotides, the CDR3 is TGCGCCAGCAGCCTTTCCGCAACTAATGAAAAACTGTTTTTT.

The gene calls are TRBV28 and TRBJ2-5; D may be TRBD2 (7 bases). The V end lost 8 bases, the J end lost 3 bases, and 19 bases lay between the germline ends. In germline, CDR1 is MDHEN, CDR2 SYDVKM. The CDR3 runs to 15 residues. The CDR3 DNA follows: TGTGCCAGCTTTAAACCACAGGGAGGGAAAGAGACCCAGTACTTC. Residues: CASFKPQGGKETQYF.

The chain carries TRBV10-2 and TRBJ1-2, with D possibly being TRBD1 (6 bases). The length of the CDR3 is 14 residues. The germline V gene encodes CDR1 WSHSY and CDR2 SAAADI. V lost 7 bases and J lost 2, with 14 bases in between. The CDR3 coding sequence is TGCGCCAGCACTCCAAGGGGGGGGAACTATGGCTACACCTTC. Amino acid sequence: CASTPRGGNYGYTF.

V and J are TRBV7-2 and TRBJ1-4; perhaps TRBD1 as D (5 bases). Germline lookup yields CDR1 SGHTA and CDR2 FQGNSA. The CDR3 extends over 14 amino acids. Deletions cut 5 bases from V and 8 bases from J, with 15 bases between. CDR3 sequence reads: CASSPRGVKEKLFF. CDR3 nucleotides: TGTGCCAGCAGCCCGAGGGGAGTTAAGGAAAAACTGTTTTTT. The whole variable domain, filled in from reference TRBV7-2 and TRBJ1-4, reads GAGVSQSPSNKVTEKGKDVELRCDPISGHTALYWYRQSLGQGLEFLIYFQGNSAPDKSGLPSDRFSAERTGGSVSTLTIQRTQQEDSAVYLCASSPRGVKEKLFFGSGTQLSVL.

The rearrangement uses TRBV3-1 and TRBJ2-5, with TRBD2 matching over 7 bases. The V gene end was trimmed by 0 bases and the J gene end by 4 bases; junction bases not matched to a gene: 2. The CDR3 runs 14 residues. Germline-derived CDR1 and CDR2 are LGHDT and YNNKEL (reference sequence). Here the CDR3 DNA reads TGTGCCAGCAGCCAAGAGTTAGCGGGAGAGACCCAGTACTTC. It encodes CASSQELAGETQYF.

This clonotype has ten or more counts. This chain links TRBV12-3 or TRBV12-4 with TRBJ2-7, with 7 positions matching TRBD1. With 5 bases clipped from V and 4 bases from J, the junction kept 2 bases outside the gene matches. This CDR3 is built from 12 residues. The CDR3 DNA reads TGTGCCAGCAGTACGACAGGGTACGAGCAGTACTTC. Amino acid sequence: CASSTTGYEQYF.

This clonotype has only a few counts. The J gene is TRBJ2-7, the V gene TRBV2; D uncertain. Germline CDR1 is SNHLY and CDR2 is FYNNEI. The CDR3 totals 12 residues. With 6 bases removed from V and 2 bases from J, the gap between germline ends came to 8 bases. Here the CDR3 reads CASRTEAYEQYF. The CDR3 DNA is TGTGCCAGCAGAACAGAAGCCTACGAGCAGTACTTC. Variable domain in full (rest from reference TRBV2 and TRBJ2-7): EPEVTQTPSHQVTQMGQEVILRCVPISNHLYFYWYRQILGQKVEFLVSFYNNEISEKSEIFDDQFSVERPDGSNFTLKIRSTKLEDSAMYFCASRTEAYEQYFGPGTRLTVT.

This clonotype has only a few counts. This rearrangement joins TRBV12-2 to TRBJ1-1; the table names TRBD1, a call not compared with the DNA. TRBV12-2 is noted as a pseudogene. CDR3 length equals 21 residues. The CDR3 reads CASRLSRIQNGKGQGSTEAFF. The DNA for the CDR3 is TGTGCAAGTCGCTTATCTAGGATCCAAAACGGTAAGGGACAGGGGAGCACTGAAGCTTTCTTT.

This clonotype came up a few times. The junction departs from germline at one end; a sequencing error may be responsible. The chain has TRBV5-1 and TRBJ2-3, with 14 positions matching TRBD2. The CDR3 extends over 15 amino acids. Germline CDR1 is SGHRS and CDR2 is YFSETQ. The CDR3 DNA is TGCGCCAGCAGCCAGACTAGCGGGGGGGCAGATACGCAGTTTTTT. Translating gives CASSQTSGGADTQFF.

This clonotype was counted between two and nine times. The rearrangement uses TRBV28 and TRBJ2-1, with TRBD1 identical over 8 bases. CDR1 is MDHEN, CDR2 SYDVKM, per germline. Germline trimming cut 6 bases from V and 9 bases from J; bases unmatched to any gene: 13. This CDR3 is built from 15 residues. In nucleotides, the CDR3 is TGTGCCAGCAGCCCACAGGACAGGGATATTGGTGAGCAGTTCTTC. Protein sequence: CASSPQDRDIGEQFF.

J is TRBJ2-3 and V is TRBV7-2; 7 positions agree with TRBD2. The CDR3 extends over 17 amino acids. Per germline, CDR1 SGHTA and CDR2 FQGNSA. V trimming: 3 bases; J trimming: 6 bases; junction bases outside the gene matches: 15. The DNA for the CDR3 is TGTGCCAGCAGCTTTACTAAGCGGGGTCCCCCTTGGGATACGCAGTATTTT. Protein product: CASSFTKRGPPWDTQYF.

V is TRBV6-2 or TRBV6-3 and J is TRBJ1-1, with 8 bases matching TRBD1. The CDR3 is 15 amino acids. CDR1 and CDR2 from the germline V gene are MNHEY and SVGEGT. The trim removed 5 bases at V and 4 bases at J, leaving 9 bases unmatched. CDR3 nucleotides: TGTGCCAGCAGTAACCCCAGGGGGCGAGGCACTGAAGCTTTCTTT. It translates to CASSNPRGRGTEAFF.

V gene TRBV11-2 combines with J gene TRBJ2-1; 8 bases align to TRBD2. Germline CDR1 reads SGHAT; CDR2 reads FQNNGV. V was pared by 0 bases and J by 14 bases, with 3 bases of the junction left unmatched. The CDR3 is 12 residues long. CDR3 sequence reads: CASSLDREGEFF. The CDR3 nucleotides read TGTGCCAGCAGCTTAGATCGGGAGGGGGAGTTCTTC. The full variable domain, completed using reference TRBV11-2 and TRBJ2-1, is EAGVAQSPRYKIIEKRQSVAFWCNPISGHATLYWYQQILGQGPKLLIQFQNNGVVDDSQLPKDRFSAERLKGVDSTLKIQPAKLEDSAVYLCASSLDREGEFFGPGTRLTVL.

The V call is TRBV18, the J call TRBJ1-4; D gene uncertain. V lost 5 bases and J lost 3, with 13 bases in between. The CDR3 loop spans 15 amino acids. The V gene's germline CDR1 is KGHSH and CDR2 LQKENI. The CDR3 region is CASSSLGRSNEKLFF. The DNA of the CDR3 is TGTGCCAGCTCATCCCTCGGGAGGTCTAATGAAAAACTGTTTTTT.